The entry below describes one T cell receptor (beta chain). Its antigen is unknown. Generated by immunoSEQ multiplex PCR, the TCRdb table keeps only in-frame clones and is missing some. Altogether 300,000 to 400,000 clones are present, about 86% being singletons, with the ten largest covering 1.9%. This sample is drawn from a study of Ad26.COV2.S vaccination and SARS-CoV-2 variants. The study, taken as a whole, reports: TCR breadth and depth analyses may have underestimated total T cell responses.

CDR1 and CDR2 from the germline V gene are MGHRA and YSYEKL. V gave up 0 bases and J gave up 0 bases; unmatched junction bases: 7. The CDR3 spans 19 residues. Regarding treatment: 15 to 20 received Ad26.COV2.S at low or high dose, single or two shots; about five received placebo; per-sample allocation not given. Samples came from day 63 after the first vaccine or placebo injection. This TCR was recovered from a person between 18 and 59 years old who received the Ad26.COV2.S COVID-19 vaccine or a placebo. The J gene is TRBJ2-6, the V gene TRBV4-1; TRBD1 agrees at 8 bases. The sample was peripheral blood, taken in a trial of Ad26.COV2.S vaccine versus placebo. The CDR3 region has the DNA TGCGCCAGCAGCCAAGAAGGGACAGGCTATAGCTCTGGGGCCAACGTCCTGACTTTC. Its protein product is CASSQEGTGYSSGANVLTF.